This T cell receptor (beta chain) was identified in a study of Ad26.COV2.S vaccination and SARS-CoV-2 variants. Noted treatment: about 20 received Ad26.COV2.S at low or high dose, single or two shots; 5 received placebo; per-sample allocation not given. Repertoires come from day 63 after the first vaccine or placebo injection. V shed 1 base and J shed 2 bases, with 6 bases lying between them. Germline V gene sequence: CDR1 LNHNV, CDR2 YYDKDF (reference sequence). This CDR3 has 14 amino acids. Here immunoSEQ multiplex PCR was the method, and the copy in TCRdb shows in-frame clones only, minus some. The table has about 450,000 clones, about 88% seen once.

The source of this sequence is a person aged 18 to 65 who received the Ad26.COV2.S COVID-19 vaccine or a placebo. The chain uses TRBV15 and TRBJ2-1, with TRBD2 as a possible D gene (6 bases). The source material was peripheral blood, sampled in a trial of Ad26.COV2.S vaccine versus placebo. CDR3 in DNA: TGTGCCACCAGCAGAGGACTAGCCTACAATGAGCAGTTCTTC. Amino acid sequence: CATSRGLAYNEQFF.